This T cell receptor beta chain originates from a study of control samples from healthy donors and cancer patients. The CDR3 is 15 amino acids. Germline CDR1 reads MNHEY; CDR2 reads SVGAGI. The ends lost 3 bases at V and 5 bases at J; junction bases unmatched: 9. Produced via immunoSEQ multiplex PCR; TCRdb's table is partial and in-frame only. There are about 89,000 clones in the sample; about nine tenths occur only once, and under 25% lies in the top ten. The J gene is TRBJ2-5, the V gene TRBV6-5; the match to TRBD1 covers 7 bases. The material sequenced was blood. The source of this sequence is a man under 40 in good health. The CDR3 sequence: CASSYRGGRAETQYF. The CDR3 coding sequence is TGTGCCAGCAGTTATCGAGGGGGCAGGGCCGAGACCCAGTACTTC.